Listed below are T cell receptor beta chains from one sample, sequenced in a study of CD8 T cells in Susac syndrome. TCRdb called the immunoSEQ multiplex PCR reads again in MiXCR, with one record for every CDR3 protein. The profile shows roughly 400,000 distinct CDR3 sequences, 75% to 90% of them singletons. The sample was CD8+ T cells from PBMCs. The receptors originated from a human donor with multiple sclerosis. The CDR3 runs from the conserved cysteine through the conserved F or W. D genes are given only for firm matches. Clone size appears in some rows only: once, few, many, or a class for an expanded clone.

d_gene,j_gene,v_gene,abundance,CDR3nt,CDR3aa
TRBD1,TRBJ2-1,TRBV4-1,.,TGCGCCAGCAGCCACCCCGGGACAGACAATGAGCAGTTCTTC,CASSHPGTDNEQFF
.,TRBJ2-7,TRBV30,.,TGTGCCTGGAGTACAGGAGGGACCTACGAGCAGTACTTC,CAWSTGGTYEQYF
TRBD2,TRBJ2-2,TRBV5-4,.,TGTGCCAGCAGCTTTTATGGGACTAGAGTGTCCGGGGAGCTGTTTTTT,CASSFYGTRVSGELFF
.,TRBJ2-4,TRBV2,.,TGTGCCAGCTCCCAACCGGGTAGAAACATTCAGTACTTC,CASSQPGRNIQYF
TRBD1,TRBJ2-2,TRBV7-8,.,TGTGCCAGCAGCTTTACCGGGACAGGGGGAGATTCGAACACCGGGGAGCTGTTTTTT,CASSFTGTGGDSNTGELFF
.,TRBJ1-1,TRBV19,once,TGTGCCAGTAGTATCGGACAGTTCTTAACTGAAGCTTTCTTT,CASSIGQFLTEAFF
TRBD1,TRBJ2-1,TRBV12-3/TRBV12-4,.,TGTGCCAGCAGTTCCCACGACAGGGATCCTTCCAATGAGCAGTTCTTC,CASSSHDRDPSNEQFF
.,TRBJ1-2,TRBV12-3/TRBV12-4,.,TGTGCCAGCAGTCTTGGGGCCAGGGAATTAGGCTATGGCTACACCTTC,CASSLGARELGYGYTF
.,TRBJ2-5,TRBV12-3/TRBV12-4,once,TGTGCCAGCAGACTATATAATGAAGAGACCCAGTACTTC,CASRLYNEETQYF
TRBD1,TRBJ1-1,TRBV5-8,.,TGTGCCAGCAGCCCGCTGGGACAGCCGCTTATGATGAACACTGAAGCTTTCTTT,CASSPLGQPLMMNTEAFF
.,TRBJ2-5,TRBV29-1,.,TGCAGCGTTGAAGGCGGTAGGGAAGAGACCCAGTACTTC,CSVEGGREETQYF
TRBD1,TRBJ1-2,TRBV2,.,TGTGCCAGCAGTGATCTAGGACAGGCCTATGGCTACACCTTC,CASSDLGQAYGYTF
.,TRBJ2-3,TRBV30,.,TGTGCCTGGAGTCCTATACCCACAGATACGCAGTATTTT,CAWSPIPTDTQYF
.,TRBJ2-2,TRBV3-1,.,TGTGCCAGCAGCCAAGAGCGAGGTGGCCGAAACACCGGGGAGCTGTTTTTT,CASSQERGGRNTGELFF
TRBD2,TRBJ2-1,TRBV7-9,.,TGTGCCAGCAGCCCCATGCTAGCGGGGGGGCAGAATGAGCAGTTCTTC,CASSPMLAGGQNEQFF
.,TRBJ2-6,TRBV28,.,TGTGCCAGCAGTTTAAATCTTCGCTCTGGGGCCAACGTCCTGACTTTC,CASSLNLRSGANVLTF
.,TRBJ1-1,TRBV6-1,.,TGTGCCAGCAGTGAAGCGGGGGAGTCAGGCACTGAAGCTTTCTTT,CASSEAGESGTEAFF
.,TRBJ1-3,TRBV4-1,.,TGCGCCAGCAGCCAAGAACGGGAATCGAGCTCTGGAAACACCATATATTTT,CASSQERESSSGNTIYF
TRBD1,TRBJ2-7,TRBV7-9,.,TGTGCCAGCAGCGCGGGACAGGGGGGATCCTACGAGCAGTACTTC,CASSAGQGGSYEQYF
TRBD2,TRBJ2-7,TRBV6-2/TRBV6-3,.,TGTGCCAGCAGTTACTCCTCTAGCGGGAGTGTTTCTTACGAGCAGTACTTC,CASSYSSSGSVSYEQYF
.,TRBJ2-5,TRBV11-2,.,TGTGCCAGCAGCCGGACTGCCCAAGAGACCCAGTACTTC,CASSRTAQETQYF
.,TRBJ2-7,TRBV6-1,.,TGTGCCAGCAGTGAATGGCAGGTCCACGAGCAGTACTTC,CASSEWQVHEQYF
.,TRBJ2-7,TRBV27,.,TGTGCCAGCAGTTTCTCCGGGGAAGGGTACGAGCAGTACTTC,CASSFSGEGYEQYF
.,TRBJ2-5,TRBV5-4,few,TGTGCCAGCAGCTCACGAGTGAGCCAAGAGACCCAGTACTTC,CASSSRVSQETQYF
.,TRBJ2-3,TRBV3-1,.,TGTGCCAGCAGCCCCACCCTCTCGCCAGGCCCAGATACGCAGTATTTT,CASSPTLSPGPDTQYF
TRBD1,TRBJ2-3,TRBV11-2,few,TGTGCCAGCAGCCCAGGGACAGGGGGGAGCACAGATACGCAGTATTTT,CASSPGTGGSTDTQYF
.,TRBJ1-1,TRBV7-3,.,TGTGCCAGCAGCCCCCAGGGGATGAACACTGAAGCTTTCTTT,CASSPQGMNTEAFF
TRBD1,TRBJ2-7,TRBV18,.,TGTGCCAGCTCACCCACGGGACAGGGAACTTACGAGCAGTACTTC,CASSPTGQGTYEQYF
TRBD2,TRBJ2-1,TRBV29-1,.,TGCAGCGTTGGGGCGGGAGTTAATGAGCAGTTCTTC,CSVGAGVNEQFF